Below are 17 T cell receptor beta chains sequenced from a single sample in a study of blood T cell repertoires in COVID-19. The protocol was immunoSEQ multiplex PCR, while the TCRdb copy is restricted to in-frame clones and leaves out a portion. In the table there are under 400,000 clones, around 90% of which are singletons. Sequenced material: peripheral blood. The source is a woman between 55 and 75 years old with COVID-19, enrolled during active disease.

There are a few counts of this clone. CDR3 in amino acids: CAWGGQATNSPLHF. The CDR3 DNA follows: TGTGCCTGGGGAGGACAGGCTACTAATTCACCCCTCCACTTT. The V call is TRBV30, the J call TRBJ1-6; TRBD1 matches 7 bases. Germline V gene sequence: CDR1 GTSNPN, CDR2 SVGIG (reference sequence). This CDR3 is 14 amino acids long. Trimming removed 5 bases from V and 6 bases from J; junction bases left unmatched: 7.

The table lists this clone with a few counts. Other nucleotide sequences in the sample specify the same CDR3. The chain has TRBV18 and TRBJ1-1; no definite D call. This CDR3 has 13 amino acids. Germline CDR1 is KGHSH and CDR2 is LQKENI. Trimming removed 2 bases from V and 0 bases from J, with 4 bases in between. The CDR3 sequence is CASSPSLNTEAFF. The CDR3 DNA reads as TGTGCCAGCTCACCAAGCCTGAACACTGAAGCTTTCTTT.

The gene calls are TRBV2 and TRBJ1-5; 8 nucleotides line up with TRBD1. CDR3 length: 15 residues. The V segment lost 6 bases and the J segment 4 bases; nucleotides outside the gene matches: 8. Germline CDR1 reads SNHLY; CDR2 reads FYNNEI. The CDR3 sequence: CASREQGVKNQPQHF. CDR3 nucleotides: TGTGCCAGCAGGGAACAGGGGGTTAAGAATCAGCCCCAGCATTTT.

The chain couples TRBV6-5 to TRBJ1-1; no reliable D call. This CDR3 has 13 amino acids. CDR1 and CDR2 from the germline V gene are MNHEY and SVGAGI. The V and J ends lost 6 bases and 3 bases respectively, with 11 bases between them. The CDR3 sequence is CASSPGIYTEAFF. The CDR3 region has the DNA TGTGCCAGCAGCCCCGGGATCTACACTGAAGCTTTCTTT.

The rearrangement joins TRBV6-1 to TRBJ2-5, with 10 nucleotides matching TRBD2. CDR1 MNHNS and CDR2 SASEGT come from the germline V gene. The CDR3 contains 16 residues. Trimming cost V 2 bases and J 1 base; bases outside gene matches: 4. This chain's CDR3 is CASSERLAGSQETQYF. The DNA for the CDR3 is TGTGCCAGCAGTGAAAGACTAGCGGGCAGCCAAGAGACCCAGTACTTC.

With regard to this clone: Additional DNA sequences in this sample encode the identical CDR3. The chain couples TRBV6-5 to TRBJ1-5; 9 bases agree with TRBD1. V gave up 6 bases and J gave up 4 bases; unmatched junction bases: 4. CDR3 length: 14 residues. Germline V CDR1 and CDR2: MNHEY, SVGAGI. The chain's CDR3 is CASRPDRGNQPQHF. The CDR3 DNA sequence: TGTGCCAGCAGACCGGACAGGGGAAATCAGCCCCAGCATTTT.

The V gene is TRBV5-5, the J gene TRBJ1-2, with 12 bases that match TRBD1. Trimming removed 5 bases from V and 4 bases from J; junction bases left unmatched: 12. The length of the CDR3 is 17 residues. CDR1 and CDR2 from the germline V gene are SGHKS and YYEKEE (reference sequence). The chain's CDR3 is CASRTGTGGFLSYGYTF. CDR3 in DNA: TGTGCCAGCAGGACCGGGACAGGGGGCTTCTTAAGCTATGGCTACACCTTC.

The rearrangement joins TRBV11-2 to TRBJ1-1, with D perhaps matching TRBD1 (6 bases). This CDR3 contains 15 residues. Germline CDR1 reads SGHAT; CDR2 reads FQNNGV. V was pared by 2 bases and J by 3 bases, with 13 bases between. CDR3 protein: CASSLFPSGDTEAFF. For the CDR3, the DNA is TGTGCCAGCAGCTTATTCCCATCAGGGGACACTGAAGCTTTCTTT.

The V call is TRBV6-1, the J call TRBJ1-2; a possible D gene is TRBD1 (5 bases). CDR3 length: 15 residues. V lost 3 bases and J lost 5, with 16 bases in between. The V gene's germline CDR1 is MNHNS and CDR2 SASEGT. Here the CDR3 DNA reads TGTGCCAGCAGTGAGGGCCGGGGGGGAGGGTATGGCTACACCTTC. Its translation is CASSEGRGGGYGYTF.

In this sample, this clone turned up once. Written as DNA, the CDR3 is TGTGCCAGCAGTGATCGGACATTATTTGAAGCTTTCTTT. Its protein is CASSDRTLFEAFF. The genes are TRBV2 and TRBJ1-1, with D perhaps TRBD1 (5 bases). Per the germline V gene, CDR1 is SNHLY and CDR2 is FYNNEI. This CDR3 is built from 13 residues. Trimming took off 3 bases at V and 7 bases at J, with 12 bases between the two ends.

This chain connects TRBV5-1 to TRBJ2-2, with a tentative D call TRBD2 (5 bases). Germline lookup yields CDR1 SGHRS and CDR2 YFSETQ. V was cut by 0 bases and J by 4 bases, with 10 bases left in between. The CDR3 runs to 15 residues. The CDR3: CASSLASGFTGELFF. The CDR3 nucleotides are TGCGCCAGCAGCTTGGCCAGCGGCTTCACCGGGGAGCTGTTTTTT.

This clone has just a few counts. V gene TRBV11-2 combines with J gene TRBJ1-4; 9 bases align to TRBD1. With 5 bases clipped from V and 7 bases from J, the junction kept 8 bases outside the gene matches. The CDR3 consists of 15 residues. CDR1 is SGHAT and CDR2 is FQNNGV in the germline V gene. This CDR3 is CASSHTGTGFEKLFF. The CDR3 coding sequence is TGTGCCAGCAGCCACACCGGGACAGGGTTTGAAAAACTGTTTTTT.

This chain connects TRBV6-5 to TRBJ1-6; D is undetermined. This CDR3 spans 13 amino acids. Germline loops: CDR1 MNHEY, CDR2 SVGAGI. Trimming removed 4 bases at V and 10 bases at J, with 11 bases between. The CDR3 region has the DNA TGTGCCAGCAGTTTCCAGTGGGAGTCACCCCTCCACTTT. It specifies CASSFQWESPLHF.

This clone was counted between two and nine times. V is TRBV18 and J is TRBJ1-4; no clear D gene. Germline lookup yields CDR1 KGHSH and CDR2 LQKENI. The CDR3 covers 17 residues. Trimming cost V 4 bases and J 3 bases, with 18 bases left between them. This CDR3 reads CASSQIQLMAANEKLFF. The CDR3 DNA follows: TGTGCCAGCTCACAAATTCAATTGATGGCCGCTAATGAAAAACTGTTTTTT.

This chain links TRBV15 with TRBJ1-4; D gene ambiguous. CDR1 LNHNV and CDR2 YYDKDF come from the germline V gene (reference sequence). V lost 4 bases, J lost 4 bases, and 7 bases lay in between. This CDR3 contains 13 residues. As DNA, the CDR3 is TGTGCCACCAGCAAACAGATTAATGAAAAACTGTTTTTT. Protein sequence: CATSKQINEKLFF.

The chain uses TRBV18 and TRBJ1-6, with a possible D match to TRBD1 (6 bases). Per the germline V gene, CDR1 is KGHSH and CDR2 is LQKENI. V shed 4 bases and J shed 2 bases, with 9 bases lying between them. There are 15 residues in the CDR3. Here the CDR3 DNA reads TGTGCCAGCTCACGACAGGACCCCTATAATTCACCCCTCCACTTT. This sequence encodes CASSRQDPYNSPLHF.

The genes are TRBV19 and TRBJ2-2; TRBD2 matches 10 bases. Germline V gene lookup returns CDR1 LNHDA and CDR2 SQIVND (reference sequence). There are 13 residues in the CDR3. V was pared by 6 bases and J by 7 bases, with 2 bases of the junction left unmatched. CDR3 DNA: TGTGCCAGTAGCGGGACTAGCGTCGGGGAGCTGTTTTTT. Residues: CASSGTSVGELFF.